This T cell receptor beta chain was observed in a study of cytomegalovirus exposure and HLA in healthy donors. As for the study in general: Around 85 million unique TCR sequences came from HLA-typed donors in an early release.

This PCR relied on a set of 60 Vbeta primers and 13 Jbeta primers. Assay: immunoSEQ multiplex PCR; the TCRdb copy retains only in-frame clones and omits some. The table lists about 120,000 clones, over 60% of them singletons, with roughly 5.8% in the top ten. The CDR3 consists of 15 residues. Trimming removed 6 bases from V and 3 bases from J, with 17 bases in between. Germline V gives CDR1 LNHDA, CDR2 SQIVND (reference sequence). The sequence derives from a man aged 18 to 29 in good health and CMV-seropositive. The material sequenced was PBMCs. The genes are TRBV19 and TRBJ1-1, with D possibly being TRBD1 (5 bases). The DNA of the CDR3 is TGTGCCAGTAGACCTTCGGGGGGTGGGGACACTGAAGCTTTCTTT. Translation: CASRPSGGGDTEAFF.